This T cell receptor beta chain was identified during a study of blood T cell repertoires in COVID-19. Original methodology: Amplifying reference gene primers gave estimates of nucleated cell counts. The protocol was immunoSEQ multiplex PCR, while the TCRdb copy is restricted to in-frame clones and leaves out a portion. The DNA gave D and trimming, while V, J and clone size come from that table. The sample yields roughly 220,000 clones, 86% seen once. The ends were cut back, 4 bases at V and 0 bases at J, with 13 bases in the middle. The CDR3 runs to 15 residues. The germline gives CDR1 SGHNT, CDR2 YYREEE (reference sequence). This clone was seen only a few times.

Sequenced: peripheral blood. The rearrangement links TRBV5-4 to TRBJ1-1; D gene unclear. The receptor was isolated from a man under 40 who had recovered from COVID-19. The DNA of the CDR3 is TGTGCCAGCAGCACTGATCGTACAGTGAACACTGAAGCTTTCTTT. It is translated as CASSTDRTVNTEAFF.